This T cell receptor beta chain was observed in a study of T-cell reconstitution after alpha-beta-depleted transplantation in children. Ten or more counts support this clonotype. Germline-derived CDR1 and CDR2 are SGHDT and YYEEEE. The V gene lost 2 bases and the J gene lost 5 bases, with 13 bases spanning the gap. The CDR3 extends over 14 amino acids. Unique molecular identifiers were incorporated into the prepared TCRbeta library. TCRdb redid the calling of the PCR reads with MiXCR, one entry per CDR3 protein. Of over 550,000 distinct CDR3 sequences in the sample, roughly 10% were seen once. The chain couples TRBV5-6 to TRBJ1-2, with a weak D call TRBD1 (6 bases). This TCR came from a human donor who donated a stem cell graft to a child with acute myeloid leukemia. This material consisted of PBMCs from the stem cell graft donor, taken from the stem cell graft. CDR3 protein: CASSFTGTNYGYTF. The CDR3 DNA reads as TGTGCCAGCAGCTTTACCGGGACAAATTATGGCTACACCTTC.